The 31 T cell receptor beta chains given below trace back to one sample, sequenced in a study of cytomegalovirus exposure and HLA in healthy donors. Using immunoSEQ multiplex PCR, the repertoire was profiled, and TCRdb retains in-frame clones only, with some absent. The table includes some 76,000 clones, 94% detected once. The sample was PBMCs. These receptors came from a woman younger than 35 in good health and CMV-seronegative.

The chain is built from TRBV11-2 and TRBJ1-3; TRBD1 is a possible D gene (5 bases). In germline, CDR1 is SGHAT, CDR2 FQNNGV. This CDR3 contains 16 residues. Trimming left V 5 bases short and J 4 bases short, with 18 bases between. The CDR3 reads CASSPLDTEGGNTIYF. The CDR3 DNA reads TGTGCCAGCAGCCCCCTGGACACAGAAGGGGGAAACACCATATATTTT.

This clone appeared once. As DNA, the CDR3 is TGTGCCAGCAGTGAAATTACAGGCATCGTCTACACCTTC. It yields the protein CASSEITGIVYTF. J is TRBJ1-2 and V is TRBV6-1; a weak D match, TRBD1 (5 bases). The V end lost 2 bases, the J end lost 10 bases, and 14 bases lay between the germline ends. Per the germline V gene, CDR1 is MNHNS and CDR2 is SASEGT. This CDR3 region has 13 residues.

The chain couples TRBV6-5 to TRBJ2-1, with D unresolved. Per the germline V gene, CDR1 is MNHEY and CDR2 is SVGAGI. The CDR3 consists of 16 residues. V dropped 0 bases and J dropped 3 bases, with 12 bases sitting between them. The CDR3 loop is CASSYSRFGGYNEQFF. The CDR3 DNA reads TGTGCCAGCAGTTACTCGAGGTTTGGTGGCTACAATGAGCAGTTCTTC.

This sequence joins TRBV27 and TRBJ1-5; TRBD1 aligns across 11 bases. From germline, CDR1 is MNHEY and CDR2 SMNVEV (reference sequence). The CDR3 runs to 17 residues. Germline trimming cut 6 bases from V and 6 bases from J; bases unmatched to any gene: 13. The CDR3 DNA reads TGTGCCAGCAGCCTTTCCGGGACAGGGGGACGCACTCAGCCCCAGCATTTT. Translation: CASSLSGTGGRTQPQHF.

In this sample, this clone turned up once. CDR3 sequence reads: CAWTDRDAGELFF. The CDR3 bases are TGTGCCTGGACGGACAGGGATGCCGGGGAGCTGTTTTTT. The chain combines TRBV30 with TRBJ2-2, with 8 bases fitting TRBD1. Per germline, CDR1 GTSNPN and CDR2 SVGIG (reference sequence). V lost 4 bases to trimming and J lost 6 bases; unmatched junction nucleotides: 4. CDR3 length equals 13 residues. The complete variable domain, with remaining parts taken from reference TRBV30 and TRBJ2-2, reads SQTIHQWPATLVQPVGSPLSLECTVEGTSNPNLYWYRQAAGRGLQLLFYSVGIGQISSEVPQNLSASRPQDRQFILSSKKLLLSDSGFYLCAWTDRDAGELFFGEGSRLTVL.

The J gene is TRBJ2-7, the V gene TRBV6-1; 15 bases map to TRBD2. Germline CDR1 MNHNS, CDR2 SASEGT. The CDR3 length is 14 residues. V gave up 6 bases and J gave up 7 bases; unmatched junction bases: 4. This chain's CDR3 is CASREGLAGGEQYF. DNA for the CDR3: TGTGCCAGCAGGGAGGGACTAGCGGGAGGTGAGCAGTACTTC.

V is TRBV7-9 and J is TRBJ1-2, with TRBD1 matching 9 bases. Per germline, CDR1 SEHNR and CDR2 FQNEAQ (reference sequence). Germline trimming cut 3 bases from V and 4 bases from J; bases unmatched to any gene: 12. The CDR3 contains 17 residues. This chain's CDR3 is CASSFSRRGQGTYGYTF. As DNA, the CDR3 is TGTGCCAGCAGCTTTTCCCGACGAGGACAGGGGACCTATGGCTACACCTTC. Filled out from reference TRBV7-9 and TRBJ1-2, the complete variable domain reads DTGVSQNPRHKITKRGQNVTFRCDPISEHNRLYWYRQTLGQGPEFLTYFQNEAQLEKSRLLSDRFSAERPKGSFSTLEIQRTEQGDSAMYLCASSFSRRGQGTYGYTFGSGTRLTVV.

The chain joins TRBV25-1 to TRBJ2-3; a weak D match, TRBD2 (6 bases). Germline loops: CDR1 MGHDK, CDR2 SYGVNS. The CDR3 length is 15 residues. Trimming removed 4 bases from V and 1 base from J, with 12 bases in between. CDR3 sequence: CASSVPGLGTDTQYF. CDR3 DNA sequence: TGTGCCAGCAGTGTACCGGGACTGGGCACAGATACGCAGTATTTT.

The chain uses TRBV7-5 and TRBJ1-6; the table's D call, TRBD1, has no DNA check behind it. TRBV7-5 represents a pseudogene. CDR3 size: 19 residues. CDR3 region: CARSGGARDRTKNNSPLHF. In nucleotides, the CDR3 is TGTGCCAGAAGCGGGGGGGCCCGGGACAGGACTAAAAATAATTCACCCCTCCACTTT.

Here the CDR3 reads CAWSSPAYEQYF. CDR3 sequence (DNA): TGTGCCTGGAGTAGCCCCGCCTACGAGCAGTACTTC. The chain employs TRBV30 and TRBJ2-7; D remains ambiguous. The V end lost 2 bases, the J end lost 2 bases, and 7 bases lay between the germline ends. This CDR3 has 12 amino acids. The germline V gene encodes CDR1 GTSNPN and CDR2 SVGIG (reference sequence).

The chain carries TRBV5-1 and TRBJ2-5, with D hard to call. This CDR3 spans 13 amino acids. V was pared by 0 bases and J by 8 bases, with 11 bases between. Germline-derived CDR1 and CDR2 are SGHRS and YFSETQ. In nucleotides, the CDR3 is TGCGCCAGCAGCTTGGAATTGTCGGGTACCCAGTACTTC. Its translation is CASSLELSGTQYF.

The chain joins TRBV6-1 to TRBJ1-1, with D perhaps matching TRBD1 (5 bases). CDR3 length equals 13 residues. Looked up from germline, CDR1 is MNHNS and CDR2 is SASEGT. Trimming removed 1 base from V and 11 bases from J, with 14 bases in between. CDR3 loop: CASSEEIGVGAFF. The CDR3 DNA sequence: TGTGCCAGCAGTGAAGAAATAGGGGTCGGGGCTTTCTTT.

This chain uses TRBV2 with TRBJ2-7, with D perhaps TRBD2 (7 bases). In germline, CDR1 is SNHLY, CDR2 FYNNEI. This CDR3 has 15 residues. V lost 2 bases, J lost 4 bases, and 15 bases lay in between. As DNA, the CDR3 is TGTGCCAGCAGTGAACCGAGGGGGGGGCAATACGAGCAGTACTTC. This sequence encodes CASSEPRGGQYEQYF.

The V call is TRBV30, the J call TRBJ2-1; 7 bases agree with TRBD1. The CDR3 extends over 15 amino acids. Germline CDR1 is GTSNPN and CDR2 is SVGIG (reference sequence). Trimming cost V 0 bases and J 4 bases; bases outside gene matches: 6. The CDR3 spells CAWSVYRGLYNEQFF. CDR3 in DNA: TGTGCCTGGAGTGTCTATAGGGGGCTATACAATGAGCAGTTCTTC.

The chain links TRBV11-2 to TRBJ2-6, with unresolved D. CDR1 is SGHAT and CDR2 is FQNNGV in the germline V gene. V dropped 7 bases and J dropped 2 bases, with 9 bases sitting between them. The CDR3 is 14 amino acids. The CDR3 loop is CASTDSPGANVLTF. The CDR3 DNA reads as TGTGCCAGCACCGATAGCCCTGGGGCCAACGTCCTGACTTTC.

The V call is TRBV4-1, the J call TRBJ1-4; the D is unclear. The CDR3 totals 17 residues. The ends were cut back, 2 bases at V and 3 bases at J, with 16 bases in the middle. Per the germline V gene, CDR1 is MGHRA and CDR2 is YSYEKL. The CDR3 DNA is TGCGCCAGCAGCCAATGGGCAGGTGGAAGTGCTAATGAAAAACTGTTTTTT. Its protein product is CASSQWAGGSANEKLFF.

The chain recombines TRBV5-5 with TRBJ2-2; D may be TRBD2 (5 bases). The CDR3 is made up of 15 amino acids. With 0 bases removed from V and 5 bases from J, the gap between germline ends came to 11 bases. Germline CDR1 reads SGHKS; CDR2 reads YYEKEE (reference sequence). As DNA, the CDR3 is TGTGCCAGCAGCTTGGTAGCGTTCCTAACCGGGGAGCTGTTTTTT. It codes for CASSLVAFLTGELFF.

The chain links TRBV5-1 to TRBJ2-1, with TRBD2 matching over 10 bases. The length of the CDR3 is 16 residues. The ends lost 0 bases at V and 6 bases at J; junction bases unmatched: 6. Germline-derived CDR1 and CDR2 are SGHRS and YFSETQ. As DNA, the CDR3 is TGCGCCAGCAGCTTGGCCGCAGCGGGGGGGAGCAATGAGCAGTTCTTC. This codes for CASSLAAAGGSNEQFF.

The chain uses TRBV29-1 and TRBJ2-6, with 8 bases matching TRBD1. The J segment lost 3 bases and the V segment lost 4 bases, leaving 5 bases of the junction unmatched. The CDR3 consists of 15 residues. The germline CDR1 and CDR2 sequences are SQVTM and ANQGSEA. The CDR3 is CSVGYRGSGANVLTF. The CDR3 DNA reads TGCAGCGTTGGCTACAGGGGGAGTGGGGCCAACGTCCTGACTTTC.

The V call is TRBV27, the J call TRBJ2-1; D gene ambiguous. Between the trimmed V and J ends, which lost 2 bases and 10 bases, there was a span of 6 bases. CDR3 size: 11 residues. The germline gives CDR1 MNHEY, CDR2 SMNVEV (reference sequence). The CDR3 sequence is CASSLGTEQFF. CDR3 sequence (DNA): TGTGCCAGCAGTTTAGGCACGGAGCAGTTCTTC.

The V call is TRBV9, the J call TRBJ2-3; TRBD2 aligns across 10 bases. The CDR3 totals 17 residues. Germline V gives CDR1 SGDLS, CDR2 YYNGEE. J gave up 0 bases and V 0 bases, and 4 bases lay outside the gene matches. DNA for the CDR3: TGTGCCAGCAGCGTAGTAGGACTAGCGGCCAGCACAGATACGCAGTATTTT. Translation: CASSVVGLAASTDTQYF.

The rearrangement joins TRBV6-4 to TRBJ2-1, with 12 bases identical to TRBD2. Germline values: CDR1 MRHNA, CDR2 SNTAGT. There are 15 residues in the CDR3. With 5 bases clipped from V and 8 bases from J, the junction kept 7 bases outside the gene matches. The CDR3 here is CASSRLAGEVDEQFF. CDR3 nucleotide sequence: TGTGCCAGCAGTAGACTAGCGGGAGAGGTGGATGAGCAGTTCTTC.

Points on this clone: A junction end diverges from the germline sequence, so it may reflect a read error. This rearrangement joins TRBV7-9 to TRBJ2-7; D is ambiguous. Germline loops: CDR1 SEHNR, CDR2 FQNEAQ (reference sequence). The length of the CDR3 is 14 residues. The DNA of the CDR3 is TGTGCCAGCAGCTTAGACAGTGTTGCCTATGAGCAGTACTTC. Translated: CASSLDSVAYEQYF.

The chain employs TRBV9 and TRBJ1-1, with D unresolved. The germline V gene has CDR1 SGDLS and CDR2 YYNGEE. The CDR3 is 13 amino acids. V was trimmed by 3 bases and J by 1 base, leaving 7 bases between them. CDR3 DNA sequence: TGTGCCAGCAGCGGACTCAGGAACACTGAAGCTTTCTTT. This translates into CASSGLRNTEAFF.

The chain couples TRBV5-6 to TRBJ2-1, with a weak D call TRBD1 (7 bases). This CDR3 comprises 16 residues. The germline gives CDR1 SGHDT, CDR2 YYEEEE. V lost 0 bases to trimming and J lost 6 bases, with 16 bases between them. Here the CDR3 reads CASSLVGGGVINEQFF. The CDR3 DNA follows: TGTGCCAGCAGCTTGGTTGGAGGGGGCGTTATCAATGAGCAGTTCTTC.

V is TRBV5-8 and J is TRBJ2-7; 8 bases agree with TRBD1. The CDR3 has 16 residues. The germline gives CDR1 SGHTS, CDR2 YDEGEE. V shed 5 bases, J shed 3 bases, and the junction held 13 bases outside the gene matches. The CDR3 nucleotides are TGTGCCAGCAGTTTAGACCTCAGGGGGCAGAGCTACGAGCAGTACTTC. Translated: CASSLDLRGQSYEQYF.

The chain joins TRBV4-1 to TRBJ2-1; 9 bases align to TRBD2. CDR1 is MGHRA and CDR2 is YSYEKL in the germline V gene. Trimming took 1 base from V and 9 from J; bases not matched to a gene: 13. CDR3 length equals 17 residues. Here the CDR3 reads CASSQVPTGLAGREQFF. DNA of the CDR3: TGCGCCAGCAGCCAAGTCCCTACAGGGCTAGCGGGACGTGAGCAGTTCTTC.

The chain carries TRBV27 and TRBJ2-1; 10 bases are a match to TRBD2. The CDR3 has 14 residues. V lost 6 bases and J lost 6; bases outside the gene matches: 5. Germline CDR1 MNHEY, CDR2 SMNVEV (reference sequence). The CDR3, as DNA: TGTGCCAGCAGGGCAGCGGGAGGGTTCAATGAGCAGTTCTTC. It encodes CASRAAGGFNEQFF.

This clone was picked up one time. The chain recombines TRBV6-5 with TRBJ2-5; TRBD2 agrees at 7 bases. Germline CDR1 MNHEY, CDR2 SVGAGI. The CDR3 contains 13 residues. Unmatched junction bases numbered 4, after V lost 6 bases and J lost 3 bases. The CDR3 protein is CASSRLAEETQYF. Written as DNA, the CDR3 is TGTGCCAGCAGCCGTCTAGCGGAAGAGACCCAGTACTTC.

The V call is TRBV30, the J call TRBJ1-5; D ambiguous. The CDR3 runs to 12 residues. V gave up 5 bases and J gave up 3 bases, with 8 bases separating them. Looked up from germline, CDR1 is GTSNPN and CDR2 is SVGIG (reference sequence). CDR3: CAWGHNNQPQHF. The CDR3, as DNA: TGTGCCTGGGGCCACAACAATCAGCCCCAGCATTTT.

J is TRBJ2-5 and V is TRBV7-2; TRBD2 matches 9 bases. The CDR3 runs 15 residues. Germline V gives CDR1 SGHTA, CDR2 FQGNSA. V was clipped by 2 bases and J by 5 bases; unmatched bases: 6. The DNA of the CDR3 is TGTGCCAGCAGCTTAAGCGGGGGGATTCGGGAGACCCAGTACTTC. Its translation is CASSLSGGIRETQYF. Together with reference TRBV7-2 and TRBJ2-5, the CDR3 gives the full variable domain: GAGVSQSPSNKVTEKGKDVELRCDPISGHTALYWYRQSLGQGLEFLIYFQGNSAPDKSGLPSDRFSAERTGGSVSTLTIQRTQQEDSAVYLCASSLSGGIRETQYFGPGTRLLVL.